This is a list of T cell receptor beta chains from one sample in a study of blood T cell repertoires in COVID-19. TCRdb keeps only in-frame clones here, not all; method: immunoSEQ multiplex PCR. There are roughly 340,000 clones in the sample; 85% to 90% occur only once, and about 6% lies in the top ten. Sequencing input: peripheral blood. These receptors originate from a woman aged 45-60 years with COVID-19, enrolled during active disease. The conserved cysteine and the conserved F or W are not part of the CDR3 here. Fields, in order: J gene, V gene, CDR3 protein.

j_call: TRBJ1-5; v_call: TRBV19; cdr3_aa: ASRDRVYQPQH
j_call: TRBJ2-3; v_call: TRBV27; cdr3_aa: ASSRLASGRAVATQY
j_call: TRBJ2-1; v_call: TRBV5-1; cdr3_aa: ASSLFANSYNEQF
j_call: TRBJ2-7; v_call: TRBV10-1; cdr3_aa: ASSNANSSYEQY
j_call: TRBJ1-6; v_call: TRBV6-2/TRBV6-3; cdr3_aa: ASSPSTGWNNSPLH
j_call: TRBJ2-7; v_call: TRBV29-1; cdr3_aa: SAYAPGHPGQY
j_call: TRBJ1-1; v_call: TRBV30; cdr3_aa: AWSRVWEVNTEAF
j_call: TRBJ2-7; v_call: TRBV5-1; cdr3_aa: ASSPTGPSGSSSEQY
j_call: TRBJ2-7; v_call: TRBV5-6; cdr3_aa: ASSFRRTGDSYEQY
j_call: TRBJ2-7; v_call: TRBV3-1/TRBV3-2; cdr3_aa: ASSHGRVNYEQY
j_call: TRBJ2-2; v_call: TRBV9; cdr3_aa: ASSVLTGELF
j_call: TRBJ1-2; v_call: TRBV2; cdr3_aa: ASSESGSYGYT
j_call: TRBJ1-2; v_call: TRBV20-1; cdr3_aa: SASPGQGSNYGYT
j_call: TRBJ2-3; v_call: TRBV5-1; cdr3_aa: ASSLVGGVDTQY
j_call: TRBJ1-1; v_call: TRBV4-2; cdr3_aa: ASSQEWGRTQRTEAF
j_call: TRBJ2-1; v_call: TRBV5-1; cdr3_aa: ASSFGGAPRGEQF
j_call: TRBJ1-1; v_call: TRBV5-1; cdr3_aa: ASSEDNRGHAF
j_call: TRBJ2-2; v_call: TRBV7-8; cdr3_aa: ASSFNWRLNTGELF
j_call: TRBJ2-7; v_call: TRBV11-2; cdr3_aa: ASSLSSSGYYEQY
j_call: TRBJ2-2; v_call: TRBV19; cdr3_aa: ASSSGLAGADTGELF
j_call: TRBJ1-1; v_call: TRBV7-2; cdr3_aa: ASSLSGTQNTEAF
j_call: TRBJ2-7; v_call: TRBV18; cdr3_aa: ASSPGLAGYEQY
j_call: TRBJ2-7; v_call: TRBV19; cdr3_aa: ASSTGDEQY
j_call: TRBJ1-1; v_call: TRBV7-2; cdr3_aa: ASSLSGLNTEAF
j_call: TRBJ2-3; v_call: TRBV5-1; cdr3_aa: ASSSQTGGVTDTQY
j_call: TRBJ2-5; v_call: TRBV29-1; cdr3_aa: SVSLYGQGSQETQY
j_call: TRBJ2-7; v_call: TRBV5-6; cdr3_aa: ASRAGTGGDEQY
j_call: TRBJ1-5; v_call: TRBV27; cdr3_aa: ASSLYRASNQPQH
j_call: TRBJ2-2; v_call: TRBV19; cdr3_aa: ATARTSRNTGELF
j_call: TRBJ1-2; v_call: TRBV25-1; cdr3_aa: ASSTYRGRDYGYT
j_call: TRBJ2-3; v_call: TRBV27; cdr3_aa: ASSETVGNTDTQY
j_call: TRBJ2-1; v_call: TRBV5-1; cdr3_aa: ASSHSGLGGEQF
j_call: TRBJ2-7; v_call: TRBV20-1; cdr3_aa: SASNFAAPYEQY
j_call: TRBJ1-4; v_call: TRBV5-1; cdr3_aa: ASSAGQGNEKLF
j_call: TRBJ2-7; v_call: TRBV6-6; cdr3_aa: ASTDDSRSEQY
j_call: TRBJ1-1; v_call: TRBV12-3/TRBV12-4; cdr3_aa: ASSRENTEAF
j_call: TRBJ2-5; v_call: TRBV18; cdr3_aa: ASSQGQGASKY
j_call: TRBJ2-5; v_call: TRBV3-1/TRBV3-2; cdr3_aa: ASSQGVGDQETQY
j_call: TRBJ2-2; v_call: TRBV4-3; cdr3_aa: ASSQDVRAGLNTGELF
j_call: TRBJ1-2; v_call: TRBV30; cdr3_aa: AWSPQGHPSGGYT
j_call: TRBJ2-1; v_call: TRBV7-9; cdr3_aa: ASSFRYNEQF
j_call: TRBJ2-7; v_call: TRBV27; cdr3_aa: ASSRGGKSYEQY
j_call: TRBJ2-7; v_call: TRBV6-2/TRBV6-3; cdr3_aa: ASSYSTAYEQY
j_call: TRBJ2-7; v_call: TRBV18; cdr3_aa: ASSPTQGASYEQY
j_call: TRBJ2-6; v_call: TRBV5-8; cdr3_aa: ASSSLRDGGSGANVLT
j_call: TRBJ1-5; v_call: TRBV2; cdr3_aa: ASRGQGNQPQH
j_call: TRBJ2-6; v_call: TRBV2; cdr3_aa: ASSHKAGQAAGANVLT
j_call: TRBJ1-2; v_call: TRBV5-4; cdr3_aa: ASSSGAGDRTNYGYT
j_call: TRBJ2-1; v_call: TRBV4-2; cdr3_aa: ASSQAGTSGRLGNEQF
j_call: TRBJ2-1; v_call: TRBV7-2; cdr3_aa: ASSPGLAGDEQF
j_call: TRBJ2-2; v_call: TRBV7-3; cdr3_aa: ASSPLTGELF
j_call: TRBJ2-3; v_call: TRBV19; cdr3_aa: ASTHGAGTDTQY
j_call: TRBJ1-3; v_call: TRBV6-6; cdr3_aa: ASRDSASSGNTIY
j_call: TRBJ1-1; v_call: TRBV11-3; cdr3_aa: ASSLVTGGIGTEAF
j_call: TRBJ1-2; v_call: TRBV10-2; cdr3_aa: ASSESDRVNYGYT
j_call: TRBJ2-7; v_call: TRBV30; cdr3_aa: AWGTGGTYEQY
j_call: TRBJ1-6; v_call: TRBV18; cdr3_aa: ASSPGQGNSPLH
j_call: TRBJ2-7; v_call: TRBV6-2/TRBV6-3; cdr3_aa: ASSAAGGPYEQY
j_call: TRBJ2-7; v_call: TRBV11-3; cdr3_aa: ASSLSWGRAIYEQY